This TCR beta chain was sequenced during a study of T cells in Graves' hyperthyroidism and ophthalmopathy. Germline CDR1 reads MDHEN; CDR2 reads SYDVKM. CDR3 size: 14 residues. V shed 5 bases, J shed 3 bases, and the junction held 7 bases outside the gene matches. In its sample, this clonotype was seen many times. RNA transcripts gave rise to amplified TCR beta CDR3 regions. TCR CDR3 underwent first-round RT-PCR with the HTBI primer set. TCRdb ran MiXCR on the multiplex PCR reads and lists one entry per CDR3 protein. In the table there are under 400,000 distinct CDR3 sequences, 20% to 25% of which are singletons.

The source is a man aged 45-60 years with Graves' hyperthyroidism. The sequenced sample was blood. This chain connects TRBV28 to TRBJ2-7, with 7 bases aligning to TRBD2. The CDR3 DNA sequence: TGTGCCAGCAGTACCTTGGGCGGGGGCTACGAGCAGTACTTC. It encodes CASSTLGGGYEQYF.